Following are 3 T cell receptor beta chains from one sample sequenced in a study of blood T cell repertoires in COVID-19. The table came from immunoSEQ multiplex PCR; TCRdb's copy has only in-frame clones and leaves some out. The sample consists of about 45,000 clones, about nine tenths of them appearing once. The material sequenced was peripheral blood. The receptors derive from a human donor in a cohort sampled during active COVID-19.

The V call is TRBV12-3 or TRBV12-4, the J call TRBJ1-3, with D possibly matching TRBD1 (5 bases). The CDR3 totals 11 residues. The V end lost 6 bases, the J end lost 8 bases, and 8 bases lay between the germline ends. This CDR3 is CASSRGYTIYF. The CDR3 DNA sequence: TGTGCCAGCAGCCGGGGGTACACCATATATTTT.

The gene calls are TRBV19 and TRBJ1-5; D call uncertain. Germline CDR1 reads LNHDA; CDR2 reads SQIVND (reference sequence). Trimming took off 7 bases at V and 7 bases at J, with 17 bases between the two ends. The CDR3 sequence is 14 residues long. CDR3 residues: CASTTGSGGQPQHF. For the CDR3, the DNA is TGTGCCAGTACGACCGGCAGTGGCGGGCAGCCCCAGCATTTT.

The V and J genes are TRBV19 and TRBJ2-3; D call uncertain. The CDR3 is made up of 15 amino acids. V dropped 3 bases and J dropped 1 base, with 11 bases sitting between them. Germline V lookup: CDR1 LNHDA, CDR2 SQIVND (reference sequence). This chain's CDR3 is CASSMWRRGTDTQYF. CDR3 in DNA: TGTGCCAGTAGTATGTGGAGACGAGGCACAGATACGCAGTATTTT. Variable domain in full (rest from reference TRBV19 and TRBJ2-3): DGGITQSPKYLFRKEGQNVTLSCEQNLNHDAMYWYRQDPGQGLRLIYYSQIVNDFQKGDIAEGYSVSREKKESFPLTVTSAQKNPTAFYLCASSMWRRGTDTQYFGPGTRLTVL.